Following are 12 T cell receptor beta chains from one sample sequenced in a study of blood T cell repertoires in COVID-19. The table came from immunoSEQ multiplex PCR; TCRdb's copy has only in-frame clones and leaves some out. The sample has about 160,000 clones, roughly nine tenths seen once; the top ten hold approximately 4%. The sequencing sample was made of peripheral blood. Every receptor here comes from a woman in her 70s with acute or convalescent COVID-19.

This chain connects TRBV20-1 to TRBJ2-7; no definite D call. V gave up 0 bases and J gave up 6 bases, with 6 bases separating them. Per germline, CDR1 DFQATT and CDR2 SNEGSKA (reference sequence). CDR3 length: 11 residues. DNA for the CDR3: TGCAGTGCTAGAGATTGGAGCGAGCAGTACTTC. Translated, it gives CSARDWSEQYF.

This chain joins TRBV5-1 and TRBJ1-5; unclear D gene. This CDR3 contains 15 residues. Looked up from germline, CDR1 is SGHRS and CDR2 is YFSETQ. V was cut by 3 bases and J by 4 bases, with 14 bases left in between. This chain's CDR3 is CASSWAGGPNQPQHF. The CDR3 DNA reads as TGCGCCAGCAGCTGGGCTGGAGGACCGAATCAGCCCCAGCATTTT.

The J gene is TRBJ1-4, the V gene TRBV9; no clear D gene. Germline CDR1 SGDLS, CDR2 YYNGEE. V lost 0 bases to trimming and J lost 4 bases, with 10 bases between them. The CDR3 extends over 15 amino acids. DNA for the CDR3: TGTGCCAGCAGCGTAGCGACGACAATTAATGAAAAACTGTTTTTT. Encoded protein: CASSVATTINEKLFF.

The J gene is TRBJ2-2, the V gene TRBV10-1; no definite D call. The germline V gene has CDR1 WNHNN and CDR2 SYGVQD (reference sequence). This CDR3 spans 17 amino acids. V lost 5 bases and J 4 bases, leaving 20 bases between the germline ends. The CDR3 sequence: CASSPLFPKERTGELFF. Here the CDR3 DNA reads TGCGCCAGCAGTCCCCTATTTCCCAAGGAGCGCACCGGGGAGCTGTTTTTT.

As regards this clone: Other nucleotide sequences in the sample specify the same CDR3. The CDR3 DNA sequence: TGTGCCAGCTCACCGACTGCAACTAATGAAAAACTGTTTTTT. Amino acids: CASSPTATNEKLFF. This chain links TRBV18 with TRBJ1-4, with D unclear. Germline CDR1 is KGHSH and CDR2 is LQKENI. The CDR3 is 14 amino acids. The ends were cut back, 3 bases at V and 0 bases at J, with 5 bases in the middle.

The chain couples TRBV30 to TRBJ1-2; D unresolved. CDR3 size: 11 residues. Trimming removed 4 bases from V and 7 bases from J, with 10 bases in between. Germline V gene data show CDR1 as GTSNPN and CDR2 as SVGIG (reference sequence). The CDR3 loop is CAWTRERGYTF. The CDR3, as DNA: TGTGCCTGGACCCGAGAGCGTGGCTACACCTTC.

The chain carries TRBV12-3 or TRBV12-4 and TRBJ1-1; D ambiguous. Trimming pared 4 bases from V and 1 base from J, leaving 7 bases between. The CDR3 is made up of 13 amino acids. CDR3 nucleotide sequence: TGTGCCAGCAGTTCGTGGCAGAACACTGAAGCTTTCTTT. Translating it yields CASSSWQNTEAFF.

This rearrangement joins TRBV4-2 to TRBJ1-2; possibly TRBD1 for D (5 bases). V lost 0 bases to trimming and J lost 4 bases, with 9 bases between them. Germline assignment: CDR1 LGHNA and CDR2 YNFKEQ. The CDR3 has 14 residues. The CDR3 protein is CASSQDRAAYGYTF. CDR3 bases: TGTGCCAGCAGCCAAGACAGGGCTGCCTATGGCTACACCTTC.

The chain is built from TRBV28 and TRBJ2-2, with TRBD1 as a possible D gene (7 bases). From germline, CDR1 is MDHEN and CDR2 SYDVKM. V lost 8 bases and J 0 bases, leaving 13 bases between the germline ends. The CDR3 covers 15 residues. The CDR3: CASSSRGANTGELFF. In nucleotides, the CDR3 is TGTGCCAGCTCCTCCAGGGGGGCGAACACCGGGGAGCTGTTTTTT.

V usage is TRBV6-2 or TRBV6-3 and J usage is TRBJ2-2; TRBD2 is a possible D gene (6 bases). Trimming stripped 2 bases from V and 6 bases from J, with 7 bases between. There are 13 residues in the CDR3. Germline CDR1 reads MNHEY; CDR2 reads SVGEGT. The CDR3 spells CASSYPGAGELFF. Here the CDR3 DNA reads TGTGCCAGCAGTTACCCGGGGGCCGGGGAGCTGTTTTTT.

The gene calls are TRBV5-1 and TRBJ1-2; D remains ambiguous. The CDR3 has 14 residues. From germline, CDR1 is SGHRS and CDR2 YFSETQ. V lost 4 bases, J lost 5 bases, and 15 bases lay in between. DNA for the CDR3: TGCGCCAGCAGCGTCGAGACGGCGGGATATGGCTACACCTTC. Residues: CASSVETAGYGYTF.

The chain has TRBV6-2 or TRBV6-3 and TRBJ2-3; TRBD2 matches 8 bases. With 0 bases clipped from V and 5 bases from J, the junction kept 7 bases outside the gene matches. Germline assignment: CDR1 MNHEY and CDR2 SVGEGT. CDR3 length equals 16 residues. The CDR3 coding sequence is TGTGCCAGCAGTTACTCCTACGGGGGGGTGAGAGATACGCAGTATTTT. Protein product: CASSYSYGGVRDTQYF.